This T cell receptor beta chain originates from a study of T cell responses to AZD1222 COVID-19 vaccine. Whole-study context: Pooled together were second doses at about 4 or about 12 weeks.

Study-wide findings and caveats: Among those given AZD1222, only five to seven were seropositive at baseline. Unmutated regions of variants are reportedly targeted by nearly half of spike-specific TCRs.

Sequencing was performed with immunoSEQ multiplex PCR; in TCRdb, only in-frame clones are kept and a portion is missing. The data contain fewer than 200,000 clones, 91% of them singletons. The count of this clone is one. The antigen is unknown. V gave up 0 bases and J gave up 8 bases, with 11 bases separating them. Germline V gene lookup returns CDR1 LGHNA and CDR2 YSLEER. This CDR3 comprises 14 residues. The clonotype originates from an adult in good health. The chain combines TRBV4-3 with TRBJ2-1; tentatively, D is TRBD2 (5 bases). The source material was peripheral blood, sampled on day 0 of AZD1222 vaccination. CDR3 sequence reads: CASSQDVGRDEQFF. The CDR3 DNA is TGCGCCAGCAGCCAAGATGTCGGGCGGGATGAGCAGTTCTTC.